This TCR beta chain was captured by sequencing in a study of T cells in Graves' hyperthyroidism and ophthalmopathy. CDR1 DFQATT and CDR2 SNEGSKA come from the germline V gene (reference sequence). Trimming pared 0 bases from V and 2 bases from J, leaving 14 bases between. This CDR3 is built from 15 residues. Regarding the study as a whole: Onset of ophthalmopathy came a median approximately 6.5 months after the model predicted it. Most clonotypes expanded in thyroid above 0.001 were likewise present in blood. Classification by a 13 V-J model distinguished ophthalmopathy from stable hyperthyroidism.

Of note for this clonotype: The antigen is undetermined.

Amplification of TCR beta CDR3 regions used RNA as the template. TCR CDR3 regions were first amplified by RT-PCR with HTBI primers. TCRdb itself ran the multiplex PCR reads through MiXCR, one entry per CDR3 protein. This sample has some 380,000 distinct CDR3 sequences, with approximately 13% found just once. The chain employs TRBV20-1 and TRBJ2-7; D gene ambiguous. The clonotype was recovered from a man aged 25 to 40 with Graves' hyperthyroidism that later progressed to Graves' ophthalmopathy. Input material: blood. The CDR3 sequence is CSARDGNPGPYEQYF. CDR3 sequence (DNA): TGCAGTGCTAGAGATGGTAATCCTGGCCCCTACGAGCAGTACTTC.